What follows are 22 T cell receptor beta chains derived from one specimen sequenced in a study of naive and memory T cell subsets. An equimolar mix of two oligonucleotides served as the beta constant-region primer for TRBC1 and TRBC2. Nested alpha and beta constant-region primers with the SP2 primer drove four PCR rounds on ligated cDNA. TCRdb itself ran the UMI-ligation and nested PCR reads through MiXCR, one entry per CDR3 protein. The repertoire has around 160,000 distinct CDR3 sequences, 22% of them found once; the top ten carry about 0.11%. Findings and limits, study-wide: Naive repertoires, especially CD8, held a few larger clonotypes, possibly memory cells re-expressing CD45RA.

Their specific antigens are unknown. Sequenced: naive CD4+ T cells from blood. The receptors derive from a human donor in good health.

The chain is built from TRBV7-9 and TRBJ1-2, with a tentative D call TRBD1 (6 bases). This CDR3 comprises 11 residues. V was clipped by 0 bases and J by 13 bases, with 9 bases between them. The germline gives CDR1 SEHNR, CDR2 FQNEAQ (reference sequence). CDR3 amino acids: CASSLATDSTF. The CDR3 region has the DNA TGTGCCAGCAGCTTAGCGACGGACAGCACCTTC. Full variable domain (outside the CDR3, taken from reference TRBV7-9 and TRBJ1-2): DTGVSQNPRHKITKRGQNVTFRCDPISEHNRLYWYRQTLGQGPEFLTYFQNEAQLEKSRLLSDRFSAERPKGSFSTLEIQRTEQGDSAMYLCASSLATDSTFGSGTRLTVV.

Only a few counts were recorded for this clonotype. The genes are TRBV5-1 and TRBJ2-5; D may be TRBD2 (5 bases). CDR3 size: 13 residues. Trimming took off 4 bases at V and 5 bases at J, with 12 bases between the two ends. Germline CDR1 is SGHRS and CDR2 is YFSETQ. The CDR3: CASSTGILETQYF. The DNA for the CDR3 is TGCGCCAGCAGCACCGGGATCCTGGAGACCCAGTACTTC.

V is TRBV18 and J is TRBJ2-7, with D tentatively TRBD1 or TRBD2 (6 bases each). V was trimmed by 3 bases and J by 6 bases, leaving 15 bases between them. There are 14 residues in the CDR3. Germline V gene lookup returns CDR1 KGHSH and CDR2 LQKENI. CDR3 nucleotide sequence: TGTGCCAGCTCACCGGCTCGGGGGCCCGGCGAGCAGTACTTC. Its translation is CASSPARGPGEQYF.

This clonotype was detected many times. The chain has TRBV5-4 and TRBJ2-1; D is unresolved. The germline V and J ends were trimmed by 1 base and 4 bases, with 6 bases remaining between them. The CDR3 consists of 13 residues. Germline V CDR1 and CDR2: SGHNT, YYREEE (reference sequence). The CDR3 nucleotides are TGTGCCAGCAGCTTGTCCGATTACAATGAGCAGTTCTTC. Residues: CASSLSDYNEQFF. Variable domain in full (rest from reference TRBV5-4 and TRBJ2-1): ETGVTQSPTHLIKTRGQQVTLRCSSQSGHNTVSWYQQALGQGPQFIFQYYREEENGRGNFPPRFSGLQFPNYSSELNVNALELDDSALYLCASSLSDYNEQFFGPGTRLTVL.

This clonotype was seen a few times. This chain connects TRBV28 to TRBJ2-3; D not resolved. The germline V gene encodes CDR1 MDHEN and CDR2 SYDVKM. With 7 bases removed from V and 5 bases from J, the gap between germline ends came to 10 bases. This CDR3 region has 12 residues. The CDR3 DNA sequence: TGTGCCAGCACCGTTCTGGGAGATACGCAGTATTTT. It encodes CASTVLGDTQYF.

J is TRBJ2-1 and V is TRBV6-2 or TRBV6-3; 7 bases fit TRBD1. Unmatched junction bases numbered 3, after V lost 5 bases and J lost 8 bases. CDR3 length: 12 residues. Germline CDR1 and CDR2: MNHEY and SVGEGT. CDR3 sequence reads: CASSETGYEQFF. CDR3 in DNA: TGTGCCAGCAGTGAGACAGGGTATGAGCAGTTCTTC.

The CDR3 DNA sequence: TGTGCCAGCAGTTACGGGGGGGAGGATCAGCCCCAGCATTTT. Encoded protein: CASSYGGEDQPQHF. The V call is TRBV6-5, the J call TRBJ1-5, with D possibly being TRBD1 (5 bases). Trimming shortened V by 2 bases and J by 5 bases, and 10 bases separated the two germline ends. The germline CDR1 and CDR2 sequences are MNHEY and SVGAGI. This CDR3 is 14 amino acids long.

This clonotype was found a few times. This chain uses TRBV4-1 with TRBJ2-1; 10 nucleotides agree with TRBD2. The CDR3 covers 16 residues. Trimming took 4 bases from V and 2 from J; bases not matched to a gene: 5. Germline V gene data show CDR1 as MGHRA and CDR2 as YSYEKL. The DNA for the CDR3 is TGCGCCAGCAGCCGAGACAGCGGGAGGGCCTACAATGAGCAGTTCTTC. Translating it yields CASSRDSGRAYNEQFF.

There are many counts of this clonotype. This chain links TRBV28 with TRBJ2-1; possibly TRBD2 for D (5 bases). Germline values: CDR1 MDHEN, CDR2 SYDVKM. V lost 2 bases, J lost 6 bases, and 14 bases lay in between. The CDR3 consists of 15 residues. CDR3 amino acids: CASSLRGIARNEQFF. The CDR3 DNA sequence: TGTGCCAGCAGTTTACGGGGTATTGCCCGCAATGAGCAGTTCTTC.

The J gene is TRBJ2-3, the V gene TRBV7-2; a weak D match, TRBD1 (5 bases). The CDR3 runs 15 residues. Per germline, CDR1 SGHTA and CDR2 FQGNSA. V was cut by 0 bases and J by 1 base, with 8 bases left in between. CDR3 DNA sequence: TGTGCCAGCAGCTTAGCGGACATAGGCACAGATACGCAGTATTTT. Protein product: CASSLADIGTDTQYF. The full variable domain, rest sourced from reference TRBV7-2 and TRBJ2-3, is GAGVSQSPSNKVTEKGKDVELRCDPISGHTALYWYRQSLGQGLEFLIYFQGNSAPDKSGLPSDRFSAERTGGSVSTLTIQRTQQEDSAVYLCASSLADIGTDTQYFGPGTRLTVL.

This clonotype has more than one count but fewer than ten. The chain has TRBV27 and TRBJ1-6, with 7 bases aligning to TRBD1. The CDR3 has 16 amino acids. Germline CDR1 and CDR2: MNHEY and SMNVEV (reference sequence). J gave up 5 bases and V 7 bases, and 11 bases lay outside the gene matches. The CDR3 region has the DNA TGTGCCAGCACCCGACTCCGGGACAGCCATAATTCACCCCTCCACTTT. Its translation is CASTRLRDSHNSPLHF.

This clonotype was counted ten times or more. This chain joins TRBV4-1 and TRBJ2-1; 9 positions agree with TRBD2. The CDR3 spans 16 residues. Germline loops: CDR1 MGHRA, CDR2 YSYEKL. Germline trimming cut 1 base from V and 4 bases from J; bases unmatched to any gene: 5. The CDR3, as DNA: TGCGCCAGCAGCCAAGCTACTAGCGGGCTTTACAATGAGCAGTTCTTC. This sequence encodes CASSQATSGLYNEQFF.

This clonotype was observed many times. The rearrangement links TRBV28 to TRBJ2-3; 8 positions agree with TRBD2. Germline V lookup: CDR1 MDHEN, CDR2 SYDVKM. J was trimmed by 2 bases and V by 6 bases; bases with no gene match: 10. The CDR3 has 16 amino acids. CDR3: CASSPLGREVTDTQYF. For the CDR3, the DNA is TGTGCCAGCAGCCCCCTTGGGCGGGAGGTCACAGATACGCAGTATTTT.

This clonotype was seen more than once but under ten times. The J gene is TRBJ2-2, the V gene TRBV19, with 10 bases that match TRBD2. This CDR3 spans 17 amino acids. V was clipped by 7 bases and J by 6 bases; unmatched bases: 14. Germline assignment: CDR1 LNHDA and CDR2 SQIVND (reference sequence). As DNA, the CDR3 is TGTGCCAGTATCCTAAATGGGCTAGCGGGAGTTCCCGGGGAGCTGTTTTTT. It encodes CASILNGLAGVPGELFF.

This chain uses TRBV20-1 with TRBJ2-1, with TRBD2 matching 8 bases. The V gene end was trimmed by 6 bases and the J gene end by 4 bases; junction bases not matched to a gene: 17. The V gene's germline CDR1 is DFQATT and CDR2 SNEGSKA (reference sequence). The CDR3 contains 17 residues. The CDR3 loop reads CSAASDLKAGDYNEQFF. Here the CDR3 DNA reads TGCAGTGCCGCCTCCGACTTGAAAGCGGGGGATTACAATGAGCAGTTCTTC.

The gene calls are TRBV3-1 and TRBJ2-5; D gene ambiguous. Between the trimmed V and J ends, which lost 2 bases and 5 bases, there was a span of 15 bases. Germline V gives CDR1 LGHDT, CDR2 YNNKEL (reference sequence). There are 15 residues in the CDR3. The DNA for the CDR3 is TGTGCCAGCAGCCAACTCAGCTCGGCGTCGGAGACCCAGTACTTC. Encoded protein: CASSQLSSASETQYF.

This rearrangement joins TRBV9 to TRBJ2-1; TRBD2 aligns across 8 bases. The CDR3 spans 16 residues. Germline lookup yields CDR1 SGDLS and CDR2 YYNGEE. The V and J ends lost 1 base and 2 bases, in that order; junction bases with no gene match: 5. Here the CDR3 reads CASSVSSGGTYNEQFF. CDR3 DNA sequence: TGTGCCAGCAGCGTATCTTCGGGAGGGACCTACAATGAGCAGTTCTTC. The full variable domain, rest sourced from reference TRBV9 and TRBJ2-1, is DSGVTQTPKHLITATGQRVTLRCSPRSGDLSVYWYQQSLDQGLQFLIQYYNGEERAKGNILERFSAQQFPDLHSELNLSSLELGDSALYFCASSVSSGGTYNEQFFGPGTRLTVL.

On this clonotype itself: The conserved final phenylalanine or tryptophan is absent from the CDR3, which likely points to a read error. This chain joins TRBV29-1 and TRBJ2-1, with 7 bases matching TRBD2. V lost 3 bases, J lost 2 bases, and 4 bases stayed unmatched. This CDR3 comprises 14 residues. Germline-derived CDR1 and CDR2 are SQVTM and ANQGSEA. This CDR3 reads CSVDGGSPYNEQFL. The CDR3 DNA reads TGCAGCGTTGATGGCGGGAGCCCCTACAATGAGCAGTTCCTC.

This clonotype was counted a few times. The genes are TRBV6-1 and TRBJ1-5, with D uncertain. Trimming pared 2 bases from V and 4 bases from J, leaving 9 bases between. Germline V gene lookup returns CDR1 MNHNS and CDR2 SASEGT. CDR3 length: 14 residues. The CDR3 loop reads CASSESGQNQPQHF. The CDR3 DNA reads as TGTGCCAGCAGTGAATCGGGCCAAAATCAGCCCCAGCATTTT.

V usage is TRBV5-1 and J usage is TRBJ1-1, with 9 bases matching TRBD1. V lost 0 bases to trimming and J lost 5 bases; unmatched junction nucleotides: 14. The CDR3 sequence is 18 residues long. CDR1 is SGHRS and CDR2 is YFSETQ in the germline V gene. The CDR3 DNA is TGCGCCAGCAGCTTGGCGGGTAATCCACAGGGGGCGAGGACTGAAGCTTTCTTT. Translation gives CASSLAGNPQGARTEAFF.

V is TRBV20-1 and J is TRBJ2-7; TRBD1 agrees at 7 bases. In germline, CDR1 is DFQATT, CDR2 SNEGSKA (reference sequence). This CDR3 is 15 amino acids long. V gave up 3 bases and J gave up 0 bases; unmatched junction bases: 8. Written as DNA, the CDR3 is TGCAGTGCTAGGAAGACAGGGCCAAGCTCCTACGAGCAGTACTTC. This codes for CSARKTGPSSYEQYF.

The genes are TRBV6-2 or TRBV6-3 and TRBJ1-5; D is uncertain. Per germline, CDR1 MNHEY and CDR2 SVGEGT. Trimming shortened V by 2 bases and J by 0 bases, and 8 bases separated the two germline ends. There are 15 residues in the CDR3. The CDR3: CASSYVGFSNQPQHF. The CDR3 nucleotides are TGTGCCAGCAGTTACGTGGGGTTTAGCAATCAGCCCCAGCATTTT.